A selection of T cell receptor beta chains follows, all from one sample in a study of cytomegalovirus exposure and HLA in healthy donors. Profiled with immunoSEQ multiplex PCR; TCRdb holds only in-frame clones, not every one. The specimen's table records about 53,000 clones. Source material: PBMCs. The receptors were sampled from a man younger than 35 in good health and CMV-seropositive. The CDR3 runs from the conserved cysteine through the conserved F or W. A D gene is named only where the DNA matches it firmly.

d_call,j_call,v_call,cdr3_aa,cdr3_nt
TRBD1,TRBJ2-3,TRBV19,CASSSTGADTQYF,TGTGCCAGTAGTTCCACAGGGGCAGATACGCAGTATTTT
-,TRBJ2-7,TRBV25-1,CASSGAEQYF,TGTGCCAGCAGTGGGGCCGAGCAGTACTTC
-,TRBJ2-7,TRBV19,CASRRQVGTWEQYF,TGTGCCAGTAGGAGACAGGTCGGTACTTGGGAGCAGTACTTC
TRBD2,TRBJ2-1,TRBV7-8,CASSYRLAGAWQFF,TGTGCCAGCAGCTATCGACTAGCGGGAGCGTGGCAGTTCTTC
TRBD1,TRBJ1-1,TRBV10-3,CAIKGTGLNTEAFF,TGTGCCATCAAGGGGACAGGGTTGAACACTGAAGCTTTCTTT
TRBD2,TRBJ2-3,TRBV10-1,CASSGLAGGGDTQYF,TGCGCCAGCAGTGGACTAGCGGGAGGTGGGGATACGCAGTATTTT
TRBD2,TRBJ2-1,TRBV4-2,CASSPGTSLGDNEQFF,TGTGCCAGCAGCCCCGGGACTAGTTTAGGCGACAATGAGCAGTTCTTC
TRBD1,TRBJ1-2,TRBV13,CASSPPSTGANYGYTF,TGTGCCAGCAGCCCCCCGTCGACAGGGGCCAACTATGGCTACACCTTC
TRBD1,TRBJ2-2,TRBV9,CASGSGTVNTGELFF,TGTGCCAGCGGCTCCGGGACAGTGAACACCGGGGAGCTGTTTTTT
-,TRBJ2-1,TRBV6-1,CASREQGFYNEQFF,TGTGCCAGCAGGGAACAGGGTTTCTACAATGAGCAGTTCTTC
-,TRBJ2-1,TRBV19,CASSIAGYNEQFF,TGTGCCAGTAGTATAGCAGGGTACAATGAGCAGTTCTTC
-,TRBJ2-5,TRBV15,CATSRDFGGETQYF,TGTGCCACCAGCAGAGATTTCGGGGGTGAGACCCAGTACTTC